This entry lists 3 T cell receptor beta chains sequenced from one sample in a study of beta chain features in type 1 diabetes. The study reverse transcribed the entire isolated RNA, so it sequenced expressed TCRB transcripts. Measured with immunoSEQ multiplex PCR; TCRdb has only the in-frame clones, and not every one. The table has fewer than 900,000 clones, 15% to 20% seen once. The specimen sequenced was naive CD4+ T cells from blood. All receptors derive from a woman between 18 and 30 years old in good health.

The V gene is TRBV7-9, the J gene TRBJ2-6; D call uncertain. V was trimmed by 6 bases and J by 0 bases, leaving 6 bases between them. Germline V gene data show CDR1 as SEHNR and CDR2 as FQNEAQ (reference sequence). The CDR3 extends over 14 amino acids. The CDR3 sequence is CASRFISGANVLTF. CDR3 DNA: TGTGCCAGCAGGTTCATCTCTGGGGCCAACGTCCTGACTTTC.

This clone occurred a few times. The V gene is TRBV4-3, the J gene TRBJ2-5; 7 bases map to TRBD1. CDR3 length: 13 residues. CDR1 LGHNA and CDR2 YSLEER come from the germline V gene. Unmatched junction bases numbered 3, after V lost 1 base and J lost 7 bases. CDR3 sequence reads: CASSQVSGGTQYF. In DNA form, the CDR3 reads TGCGCCAGCAGCCAAGTGTCAGGGGGGACCCAGTACTTC.

This clone was detected a few times. The chain uses TRBV7-9 and TRBJ2-1, with D perhaps assigned TRBD1 or TRBD2 (5 bases each). V was shortened by 7 bases and J by 8 bases, with 21 bases between the two germline ends. This CDR3 is 15 amino acids long. Germline assignment: CDR1 SEHNR and CDR2 FQNEAQ (reference sequence). The CDR3 loop is CASNEKLGRIDEQFF. DNA of the CDR3: TGTGCCAGCAACGAGAAGTTGGGACGGATCGATGAGCAGTTCTTC.